This T cell receptor (beta chain) was identified in a study of cytomegalovirus exposure and HLA in healthy donors. Study-level findings and limits: Analysis was carried out at a later point, and it linked a missense DCLRE1C variant to TCR beta V- and J-gene trimming. Exclusion applied to some V segments, including TRBV6-2 and TRBV6-3, as they were indistinguishable. There was a cluster of highly shared sequence variants that was likely a sequencing artifact.

Remarks on this clone: Its antigen remains unidentified.

The PCR used 60 Vbeta and 13 Jbeta primers. Original data processing: There were about 80 million unique TCR beta chains by a later count, and approximately 10 million of them were shared. TCRdb keeps only in-frame clones here, not all; method: immunoSEQ multiplex PCR. The DNA was the basis for D and trimming; V, J and clone size are from that table. The sample gives under 130,000 clones, around 75% of which show up once; 1.3% is in the top ten. J lost 9 bases, V lost 5 bases, and 15 bases had no gene match. Germline values: CDR1 SGHVS, CDR2 FQNEAQ. This CDR3 is built from 16 residues. The sequence derives from a man between 40 and 49 years old in good health and CMV-seronegative. Sequenced: PBMCs. This chain joins TRBV7-8 and TRBJ2-1; 8 nucleotides match TRBD2. The CDR3 DNA reads as TGTGCCAGCAGCCTAAAACGTCCCCCAGCGGGAGCTGAGCAGTTCTTC. Its translation: CASSLKRPPAGAEQFF.